This T cell receptor (beta chain) was documented in a study of T cells in localized non-small cell lung cancer. Study-wide results and caveats: Of the top 100 tumor clones, median around 62 were in adjacent lung, over 25 among its top 100. Because only a single region of the tumor was sequenced, heterogeneity remains possible. Clonality peaked in uninvolved adjacent lung rather than tumor.

This clone was seen once. Its antigen remains unidentified. Sequenced by immunoSEQ multiplex PCR; TCRdb stores in-frame clones only, minus some. The sample carries 65,000 to 95,000 clones, about three quarters recorded once. The CDR3 extends over 16 amino acids. CDR1 is SGDLS and CDR2 is YYNGEE in the germline V gene. The V and J ends lost 2 bases and 8 bases respectively, with 21 bases between them. J is TRBJ2-3 and V is TRBV9, with D possibly being TRBD2 (7 bases). The sequencing used PBMCs, collected before any cancer treatment. The source is a man between 40 and 70 years old with stage II squamous cell lung carcinoma. The CDR3: CASSVGAAGEVGTQYF. The CDR3 nucleotides are TGTGCCAGCAGCGTGGGGGCGGCGGGAGAAGTGGGTACGCAGTATTTT.